This T cell receptor beta chain was identified during a study of blood T cell repertoires in COVID-19. At the level of the study: Acute-phase and convalescent COVID-19 samples originated in the United States, Italy and Spain. T cells, B-cell-depleted T cells, or PBMCs provided the cDNA or gDNA that served as material.

Germline CDR1 is LNHDA and CDR2 is SQIVND (reference sequence). This CDR3 contains 14 residues. J was trimmed by 5 bases and V by 4 bases; bases with no gene match: 5. Source study methods: Amplifying reference gene primers gave estimates of nucleated cell counts. Data came from immunoSEQ multiplex PCR; TCRdb stores just in-frame clones and leaves some out. V and J calls and clone size follow that table, whereas D and trimming were derived from the DNA. This table has roughly 140,000 clones, 88% appearing once. This TCR was recovered from a human donor in a cohort sampled during active COVID-19. The sample taken for sequencing was peripheral blood. The chain links TRBV19 to TRBJ2-5; 9 bases line up with TRBD1. DNA for the CDR3: TGTGCCAGTAGTACGGACAGGGGTGGGGAGACCCAGTACTTC. Its protein product is CASSTDRGGETQYF.